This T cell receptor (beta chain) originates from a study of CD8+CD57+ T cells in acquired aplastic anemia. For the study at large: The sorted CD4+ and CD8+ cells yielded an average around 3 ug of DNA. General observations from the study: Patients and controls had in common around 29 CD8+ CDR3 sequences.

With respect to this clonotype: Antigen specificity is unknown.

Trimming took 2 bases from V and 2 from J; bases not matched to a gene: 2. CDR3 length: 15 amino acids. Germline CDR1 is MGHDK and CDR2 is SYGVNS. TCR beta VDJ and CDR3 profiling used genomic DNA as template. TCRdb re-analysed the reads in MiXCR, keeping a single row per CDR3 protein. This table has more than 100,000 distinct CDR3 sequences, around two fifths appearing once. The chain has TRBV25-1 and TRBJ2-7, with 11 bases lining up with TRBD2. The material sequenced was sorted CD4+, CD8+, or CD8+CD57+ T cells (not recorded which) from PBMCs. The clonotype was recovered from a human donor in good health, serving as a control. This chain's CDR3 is CASSERSGGAYEQYF. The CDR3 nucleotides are TGTGCCAGCAGTGAACGTAGCGGGGGGGCCTACGAGCAGTACTTC.